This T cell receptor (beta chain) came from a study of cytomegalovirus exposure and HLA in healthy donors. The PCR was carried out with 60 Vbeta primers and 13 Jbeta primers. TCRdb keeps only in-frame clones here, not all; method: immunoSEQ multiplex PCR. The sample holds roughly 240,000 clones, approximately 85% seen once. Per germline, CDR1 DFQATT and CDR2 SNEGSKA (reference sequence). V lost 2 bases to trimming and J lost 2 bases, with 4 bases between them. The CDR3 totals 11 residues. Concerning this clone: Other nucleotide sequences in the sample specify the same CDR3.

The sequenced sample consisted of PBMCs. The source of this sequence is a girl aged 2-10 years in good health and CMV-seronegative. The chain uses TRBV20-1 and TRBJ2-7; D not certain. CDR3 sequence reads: CSARIAYEQYF. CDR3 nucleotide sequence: TGCAGTGCTAGAATCGCCTACGAGCAGTACTTC.